This entry features one T cell receptor (beta chain) sequence. Its antigen is still unknown. Per-base qualities were not stored, and no clone one base away is much larger. From the cysteine up to the phenylalanine, the CDR3 has a length of 14 residues. The DNA shown is the 42-base CDR3, in frame from base 1. The germline V gene supplies CDR1 LGHNT and CDR2 FRNRAP. V sheds 2 bases and J sheds 6 bases, leaving 13 bases between their ends. The record originates from a study of cytomegalovirus exposure and HLA in healthy donors (dated 2017 in TCRdb). Regarding the research as a whole: In an earlier analysis of about 560 of the donors, roughly 300 Gb of sequence data and 117 million unique TCR beta sequences from about 179 million T cells were reported. An early release that covered about 600 HLA-typed donors contained about 300 gigabases of sequencing data and some 87 million unique TCR sequences. The genetic ancestry cluster associated with self-reported Caucasian donors included about four fifths of the approximately 430 genotyped donors. The study aimed to test whether signatures of past pathogen exposure could be identified by cataloging public T cell receptors. Using immunosequencing, the study profiled T cell repertoires from 666 subjects and related those repertoires to cytomegalovirus serostatus. Along with the approximately 700-subject first cohort, a separate validation cohort of around 110 different subjects was used. To predict cytomegalovirus infection status, the study combined high-throughput TCR immunosequencing, statistical association of individual TCRs with disease status, and machine learning. To study patterns of TCR occurrence, a later analysis re-analyzed previously published TCR beta repertoires from 500 to 850 donors and added high-resolution HLA genotyping. The later analysis used no new phenotypic data to find candidate immune exposures, relying instead on TCR beta sequences and their occurrence across donors. An earlier analysis of approximately 640 of the donors applied high-throughput TCR beta sequencing to assess whether each TCR beta V gene segment acted as functional or pseudogenic. Donor age, sex, ethnicity and CMV serostatus were compiled together with the repertoire data. A later genetic analysis used genome-wide SNP genotypes for about 55% of the 666 donors, treating that subset as a discovery cohort. Every discovery cohort repertoire had been produced on one sequencing platform. Class I and class II HLA loci were covered by the typing at four-digit resolution. The number of typed donors differed by locus: 629-630 for A, B, C, DRB1 and DQB1; 522 for DQA1; around 580 for DPA1; and 450 to 480 for DPB1. Several DR-DQ haplotypes were handled as single units for association and clustering because linkage in the cohort was strong. Among around 400 genotyped donors of the cohort, an average of 235,054 unique TCR beta nucleotide sequences were sequenced per donor, roughly 20% of them non-productive. What the work shows at the level of the full study, not this receptor alone: Most CMV-associated TCR beta chains appeared to be HLA-restricted in a later analysis, and the HLA associations seemed to be driven largely by CMV exposure. For the cohort, immune exposure information was limited to CMV serostatus. Because HLA typing was unavailable for some donors at each locus, only the typed subset was used in association tests. In a later analysis, over 15,000 TCR beta sequences were associated with specific HLA alleles at a false discovery rate of 0.05. In a later analysis, TCR association rates were found to vary across HLA loci, with the most associated TCRs seen for DRB1 alleles and the fewest for HLA-C alleles. A cluster of highly shared sequence variants was judged likely to represent a technical artifact of the sequencing pipeline. According to a later genetic analysis, donors in an Asian-associated ancestry cluster had fewer N-insertions in productive TCRs than the approximately 710-donor mean. Broadly in line with IMGT annotations, most TCR beta V segments showed up in productive rearrangements about 87% or about 30% of the time in an earlier analysis of 587 of the donors. Most TCR sequences were seen in very few donors, while some public TCRs were found in many individuals. Linkage disequilibrium might explain the correlated functional status among segregating V segments, but an unknown experimental factor could not be excluded. Because counts were too low, about 18 rarely observed V segments, including chromosome 9 orphons, were excluded from the earlier analysis of roughly 580 of the donors. A further reported finding was that TCR beta sequences accurately predicted the HLA-A and HLA-B alleles for most subjects in the first cohort. The authors suggested that the approach could potentially be generalized to other disease states and immunological phenotypes. In vitro tests confirmed that a few of the cytomegalovirus-associated TCR beta chains recognize cytomegalovirus antigens. Because the 87-base-pair reads could not distinguish some IMGT-functional V segments, including TRBV6-2 and TRBV6-3, those segments were excluded. Presence/absence analyses assumed roughly uniform sequencing depth across donors, an assumption that may not hold. V-gene and J-gene trimming of TCR beta chains was associated with a missense DCLRE1C variant in a later genetic analysis, and the association was replicated in an independent cohort. The cohort was sequenced for TCR beta chains only, and without alpha or paired-chain data the features that could be detected were limited. A later analysis reported that several top co-occurrence clusters appeared linked to parvovirus B19, influenza, CMV and Epstein-Barr virus. In a later analysis, HLA-associated TCR beta chains were found to be more clonally expanded and to have lower generation probabilities than equally common non-associated chains. Assigning TCR associations to individual alleles was difficult when HLA alleles, especially DR and DQ, strongly co-occurred. In both the original and validation cohorts, the classifier was reported to diagnose cytomegalovirus status with high specificity and sensitivity. The study gave a list of 150 to 200 TCR beta chains associated with cytomegalovirus.

The library was built by means of the immunoSEQ multiplex PCR assay. For the multiplex PCR, a mixture combining 60 forward primers for TCR Vbeta segments and 13 reverse primers for TCR Jbeta segments was used. The CDR3 region of rearranged TCR beta genes was amplified from genomic DNA by a multiplex PCR assay. On the Illumina HiSeq System, the amplified TCR beta libraries were sequenced as 87-base-pair reads. The original pipeline was this. In a later analysis, roughly 80 million unique TCR beta chains were counted across the roughly 610 repertoires, and roughly 10 million of these chains were shared by at least two donors. A nearest-neighbor algorithm error-corrected the raw reads and collapsed the reads into unique sequences, merging closely related sequences to remove PCR and sequencing errors. To assign V, D and J gene segments, CDR3 sequences were aligned to IMGT reference sequences. For a sequence to be retained, a match of at least six nucleotides to both a V gene segment and a J gene segment was required. A rearrangement was called productive if the CDR3 had no stop codons and remained in frame with V and J, and every other rearrangement was called non-productive. Following IMGT convention, CDR3 was defined as the stretch from the second conserved V-encoded cysteine to the conserved J-encoded phenylalanine. The earlier analysis of fewer than 750 of the donors excluded sequences that lacked an unambiguous match to a single V gene segment. In an earlier analysis of roughly 600 of the donors, a V segment was called functional when productive rearrangements were above 56.7%, and segregating when the standard deviation between donors exceeded 5%. A statistical classification framework was built to diagnose cytomegalovirus status from the catalog of TCR beta chain sequences. A later analysis assigned V and J genes by comparing TCR nucleotide sequences with IMGT/GENE-DB human TR gene sequences. A later analysis assigned CDR3 sequences and most-parsimonious VDJ recombination scenarios with the TCRdist pipeline. A later analysis defined each TCR beta chain by its CDR3 amino acid sequence plus V-gene family, and excluded reads lacking a unique V-gene family. In a later analysis, some 600 highly shared, low-generation-probability nucleotide sequences were removed to address suspected cross-contamination and a sequencing artifact. In a later analysis, a clonal expansion index for each public chain was calculated from normalized within-repertoire ranks of inferred template counts. In a later analysis, generation probabilities were computed with a VDJ recombination model fitted to out-of-frame rearrangements, and the resulting probabilities were checked against IGoR. In a later analysis, TCR-TCR, TCR-HLA and TCR-CMV co-occurrence was scored with hypergeometric tests, and a repertoire-size bias correction was applied to TCR pairs. In a later analysis, false discovery rates were estimated by permuting HLA or CMV assignments 20 times. In a later analysis, co-occurring TCRs were grouped using DBSCAN, with TCRdist sequence similarity added in when clustering inside HLA-allele-positive subsets. Repertoires with fewer than 30,000 or more than 120,000 public chains, plus five repertoires with anomalous nucleotide sharing, were excluded from co-occurrence clustering. TCRdb took over this immuneACCESS table, retaining in-frame rearrangements with V and J assigned. Such tables are incomplete; in checked studies, under half of the missing clones stem from an unresolved V gene, and the remainder is unexplained. V and J calls and clone size are given by that table; D and trimming were obtained from the DNA. Counted in this sample were about 160,000 clones; roughly 70% of them appeared once. The ten largest clones add up to around 3% of the sample.

The cohort was made up of approximately 670 healthy bone marrow donors. Cohort members were all nominally healthy when sampled, although unrecorded immune exposures were likely present. The donor tested CMV seropositive, placing the donor among the 289 seropositive members of the cohort. A peripheral blood sample was collected from each donor, and TCR beta sequencing was performed on peripheral blood mononuclear cells. Genomic DNA extraction from the blood cell samples was performed with the Qiagen DNeasy Blood Extraction Kit. The specimen was PBMCs. The sequence came from a woman aged 45 to 65 in good health and CMV-seropositive. The sequence joins TRBV12-5 to TRBJ1-1; matching of 6 bases hints at TRBD1 as the D gene. The nucleotide sequence reads TGTGCTAGTGGTTTGTTCACAGGGTCCGCTGAAGCTTTCTTT. It codes for CASGLFTGSAEAFF.